The present T cell receptor (beta chain) was sequenced within a study of cytomegalovirus exposure and HLA in healthy donors. The CDR3 length is 17 residues. The germline gives CDR1 SGHVS, CDR2 FQNEAQ. With V trimmed by 1 base and J by 10 bases, 16 bases remained unmatched. The PCR employed 60 Vbeta primers together with 13 Jbeta primers. Assay used: immunoSEQ multiplex PCR; TCRdb lists only in-frame clones, some missing. The repertoire consists of about 120,000 clones, with 65% to 90% occurring once and the leading ten covering about 3.8%. Sequenced sample: PBMCs. The chain uses TRBV7-8 and TRBJ2-1; 7 positions match TRBD2. The receptor was derived from a woman in her 30s in good health and CMV-seronegative. CDR3 DNA: TGTGCCAGCAGCTTAGGTGGGAGGGCTGACGATGTCCAAGAGCAGTTCTTC. Amino acid sequence: CASSLGGRADDVQEQFF.